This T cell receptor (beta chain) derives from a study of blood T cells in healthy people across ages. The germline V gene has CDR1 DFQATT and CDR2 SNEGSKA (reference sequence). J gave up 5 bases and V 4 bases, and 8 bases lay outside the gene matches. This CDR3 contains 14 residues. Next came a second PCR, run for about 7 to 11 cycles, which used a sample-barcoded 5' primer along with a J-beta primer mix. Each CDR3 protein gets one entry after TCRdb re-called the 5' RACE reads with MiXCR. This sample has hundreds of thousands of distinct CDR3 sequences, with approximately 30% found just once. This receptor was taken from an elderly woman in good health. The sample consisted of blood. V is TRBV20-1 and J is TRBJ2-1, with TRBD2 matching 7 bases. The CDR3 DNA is TGCAGTGCTACGCCAGGGACTATAAACAATGAGCAGTTCTTC. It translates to CSATPGTINNEQFF.